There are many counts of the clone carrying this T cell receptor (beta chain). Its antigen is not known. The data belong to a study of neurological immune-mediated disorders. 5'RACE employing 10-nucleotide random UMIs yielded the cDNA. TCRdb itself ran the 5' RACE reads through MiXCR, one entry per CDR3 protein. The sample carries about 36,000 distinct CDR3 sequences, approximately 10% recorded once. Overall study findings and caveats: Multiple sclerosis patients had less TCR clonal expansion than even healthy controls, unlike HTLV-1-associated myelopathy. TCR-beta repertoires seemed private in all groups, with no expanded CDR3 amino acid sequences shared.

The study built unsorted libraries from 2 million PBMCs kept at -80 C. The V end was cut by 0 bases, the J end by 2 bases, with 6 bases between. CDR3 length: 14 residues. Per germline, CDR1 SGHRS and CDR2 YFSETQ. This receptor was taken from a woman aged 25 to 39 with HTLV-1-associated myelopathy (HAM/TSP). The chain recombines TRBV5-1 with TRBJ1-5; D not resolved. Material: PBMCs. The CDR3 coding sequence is TGCGCCAGCAGCTTGGGGAGTGGCAATCAGCCCCAGCATTTT. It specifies CASSLGSGNQPQHF.